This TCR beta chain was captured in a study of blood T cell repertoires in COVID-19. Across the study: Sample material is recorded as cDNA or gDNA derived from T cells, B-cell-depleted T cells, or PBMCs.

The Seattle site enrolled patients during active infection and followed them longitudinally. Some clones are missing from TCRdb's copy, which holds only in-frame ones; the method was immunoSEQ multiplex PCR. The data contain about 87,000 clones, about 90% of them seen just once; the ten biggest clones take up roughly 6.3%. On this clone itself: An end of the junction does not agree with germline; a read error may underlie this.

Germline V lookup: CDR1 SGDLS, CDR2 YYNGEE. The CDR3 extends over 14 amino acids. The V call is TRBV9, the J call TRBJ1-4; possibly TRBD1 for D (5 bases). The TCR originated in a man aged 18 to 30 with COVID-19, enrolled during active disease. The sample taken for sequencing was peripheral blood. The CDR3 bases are TGTGCCAGCAGCGTAGGGCAGGGTGTAGAAAAACTGCTTTTT. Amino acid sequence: CASSVGQGVEKLLF.